This T cell receptor (beta chain) was retrieved from a study of control samples from healthy donors and cancer patients. The CDR3 has 16 amino acids. In germline, CDR1 is MNHEY, CDR2 SMNVEV (reference sequence). Trimming at V came to 5 bases and at J to 8 bases, leaving 16 bases not matched to a gene. Clones were read by immunoSEQ multiplex PCR, and TCRdb kept only the in-frame ones, dropping some. Found here are about 180,000 clones, under 95% of them singletons; the top ten hold around 1.3%. Sequencing was performed on blood. The chain couples TRBV27 to TRBJ1-2; 8 bases agree with TRBD1. The receptor comes from a woman aged 18-29 years in good health. The CDR3 coding sequence is TGTGCCAGCAGTCCCCAGTTATCCAGGGGGCGAAGCGGCTACACCTTC. Translation gives CASSPQLSRGRSGYTF.